These T cell receptor beta chains were read from a single sample in a study of T cells in Graves' hyperthyroidism and ophthalmopathy. TCRdb independently ran MiXCR on the multiplex PCR reads; one entry per CDR3 protein. Among 600,000 to 650,000 distinct CDR3 sequences listed, 15% to 20% were seen once. Sequenced material: blood. The receptors derive from a woman in her 30s with Graves' hyperthyroidism. CDR3s include the opening cysteine and the closing phenylalanine or tryptophan. The order of the fields is D gene, J gene, clone size, V gene, CDR3 protein, CDR3 DNA. The D gene is left open where the match is weak. Clone size is not always given. Where it is, it says once, few, many or a class for expanded clones.

.,TRBJ1-1,many,TRBV28,CASSFRLSFPGTEAFF,TGTGCCAGCAGTTTCCGGCTAAGCTTCCCGGGCACTGAAGCTTTCTTT
TRBD2,TRBJ2-7,.,TRBV24-1,CATSDRSGRGLYEQYF,TGTGCCACCAGTGACCGTAGCGGGAGAGGCTTGTACGAGCAGTACTTC
.,TRBJ2-1,many,TRBV2,CASSPARGADEQFF,TGTGCCAGCAGTCCCGCTCGGGGGGCCGATGAGCAGTTCTTC
TRBD2,TRBJ2-2,.,TRBV12-3/TRBV12-4,CASSSVGGGPNTGELFF,TGTGCCAGCAGTTCCGTGGGGGGAGGGCCGAACACCGGGGAGCTGTTTTTT
.,TRBJ1-5,.,TRBV12-3/TRBV12-4,CASSIGQINQPQHF,TGTGCCAGCAGTATTGGACAGATCAATCAGCCCCAGCATTTT
TRBD2,TRBJ2-1,many,TRBV28,CASVFSHSGRSVQFF,TGTGCCAGCGTTTTTTCGCACAGCGGGAGGTCCGTGCAGTTCTTC
TRBD2,TRBJ2-1,.,TRBV28,CASSPGLAGAYRGDPYNEQFF,TGTGCCAGCAGCCCAGGGCTAGCGGGAGCCTATAGGGGAGATCCCTACAATGAGCAGTTCTTC
.,TRBJ2-5,many,TRBV10-2,CATLDPAGVLPYQETQYF,TGCGCCACCCTCGACCCGGCAGGGGTCCTCCCGTACCAAGAGACCCAGTACTTC
.,TRBJ2-1,.,TRBV7-9,CASSLSSRRLNEQFF,TGTGCCAGCAGCTTATCATCCAGGAGACTGAATGAGCAGTTCTTC
TRBD2,TRBJ2-7,many,TRBV2,CASSNLAGNSYEQYF,TGTGCCAGCAGTAACTTAGCGGGAAACTCCTACGAGCAGTACTTC
TRBD2,TRBJ2-7,many,TRBV28,CASSLGAGGGLAGVYEQYF,TGTGCCAGCAGTTTAGGGGCAGGGGGCGGACTAGCGGGAGTCTACGAGCAGTACTTC
TRBD1,TRBJ1-1,.,TRBV15,CATSREQGASEAFF,TGTGCCACCAGCAGAGAGCAGGGGGCATCGGAAGCTTTCTTT
.,TRBJ2-1,.,TRBV9,CASSGRLDEQFF,TGTGCCAGCAGCGGTCGACTGGATGAGCAGTTCTTC
.,TRBJ2-3,.,TRBV20-1,CSDKEAVRLTDTQYF,TGCAGTGATAAAGAAGCGGTCCGCCTCACAGATACGCAGTATTTT
.,TRBJ2-1,many,TRBV27,CASSWGSGYNEQFF,TGTGCCAGCAGTTGGGGTAGCGGATACAATGAGCAGTTCTTC
TRBD1,TRBJ1-4,.,TRBV6-2/TRBV6-3,CASRRNRGFNEKLLF,TGTGCCAGCAGACGTAACAGGGGTTTTAATGAAAAACTGCTTTTT